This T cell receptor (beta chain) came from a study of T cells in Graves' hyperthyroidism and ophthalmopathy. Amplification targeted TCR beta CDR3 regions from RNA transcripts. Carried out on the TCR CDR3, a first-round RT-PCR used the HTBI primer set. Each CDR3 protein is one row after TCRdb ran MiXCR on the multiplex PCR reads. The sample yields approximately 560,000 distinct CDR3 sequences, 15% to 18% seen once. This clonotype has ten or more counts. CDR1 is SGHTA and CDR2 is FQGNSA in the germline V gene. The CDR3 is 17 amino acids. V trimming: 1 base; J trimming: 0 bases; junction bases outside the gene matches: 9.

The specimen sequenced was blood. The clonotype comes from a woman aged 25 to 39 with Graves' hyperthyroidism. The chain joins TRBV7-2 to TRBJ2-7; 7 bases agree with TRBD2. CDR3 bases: TGTGCCAGCAGCTTAGTGGGGGGGATTGAGGTCTCCTACGAGCAGTACTTC. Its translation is CASSLVGGIEVSYEQYF.